This TCR beta chain was obtained from a study of blood T cell repertoires in COVID-19. Losses at the gene ends were 1 base for V and 8 bases for J; bases not matched to a gene: 7. Germline V lookup: CDR1 SGHDT, CDR2 YYEEEE. This CDR3 has 16 amino acids. Profiled with immunoSEQ multiplex PCR; TCRdb holds only in-frame clones, not every one. This table has roughly 90,000 clones, 75% to 90% appearing once. The receptor was isolated from a human donor in a cohort sampled during active COVID-19. V and J are TRBV5-6 and TRBJ2-1, with 12 bases lining up with TRBD2. Input material: peripheral blood. CDR3 nucleotides: TGTGCCAGCAGCTTGCTCCGGACTAGCGGGGCGGATGAGCAGTTCTTC. The encoded protein is CASSLLRTSGADEQFF.